One and the same sample provided the 19 T cell receptor beta chains below, sequenced in a study of blood T cell repertoires in COVID-19. Produced via immunoSEQ multiplex PCR; TCRdb's table is partial and in-frame only. This table holds fewer than 100,000 clones, around 90% found once. The specimen sequenced was peripheral blood. The receptor set was obtained from a human donor in a cohort sampled during active COVID-19.

Worth noting for this clone: The same CDR3 can be traced to other DNA sequences in this sample. The CDR3 DNA sequence: TGCAGTGCTAGGACAGGCTATGGCTACACCTTC. This gives the protein CSARTGYGYTF. The V and J genes are TRBV20-1 and TRBJ1-2; weak D call: TRBD1 (6 bases). Deletions cut 3 bases from V and 4 bases from J, with 6 bases between. The length of the CDR3 is 11 residues. Germline V lookup: CDR1 DFQATT, CDR2 SNEGSKA (reference sequence).

V and J are TRBV5-4 and TRBJ2-5; 8 bases are shared with TRBD2. Trimming at V came to 4 bases and at J to 5 bases, leaving 13 bases not matched to a gene. The CDR3 extends over 16 amino acids. The germline CDR1 and CDR2 sequences are SGHNT and YYREEE (reference sequence). The CDR3 DNA reads TGTGCCAGCAGCCCAGCAGCGGGGGTTCAGACCGAGACCCAGTACTTC. This sequence encodes CASSPAAGVQTETQYF.

V usage is TRBV5-4 and J usage is TRBJ2-2, with 9 bases fitting TRBD1. The V segment lost 4 bases and the J segment 2 bases; nucleotides outside the gene matches: 6. CDR1 is SGHNT, CDR2 YYREEE, per germline (reference sequence). The CDR3 has 16 residues. Written as DNA, the CDR3 is TGTGCCAGCAGCCGGGGGACAGGGAGTAACACCGGGGAGCTGTTTTTT. It yields the protein CASSRGTGSNTGELFF.

A single count supports this clone. The J gene is TRBJ1-4, the V gene TRBV11-2; TRBD1 matches at 8 bases. The CDR3 contains 15 residues. With 1 base clipped from V and 7 bases from J, the junction kept 5 bases outside the gene matches. CDR1 SGHAT and CDR2 FQNNGV come from the germline V gene. The CDR3 coding sequence is TGTGCCAGCAGCTTAGGTGGGACAGGATTTGAAAAACTGTTTTTT. It encodes CASSLGGTGFEKLFF.

The chain is built from TRBV9 and TRBJ1-1; TRBD1 might be the D (5 bases). The CDR3 totals 15 residues. The V end was cut by 1 base, the J end by 6 bases, with 16 bases between. Germline V gives CDR1 SGDLS, CDR2 YYNGEE. CDR3: CASSVSTGRVPEAFF. CDR3 in DNA: TGTGCCAGCAGCGTATCGACGGGCAGGGTTCCTGAAGCTTTCTTT.

The chain links TRBV18 to TRBJ1-4, with 7 bases fitting TRBD1. The CDR3 length is 17 residues. Germline loops: CDR1 KGHSH, CDR2 LQKENI. V shed 4 bases and J 0 bases; nucleotides not matched to a gene: 8. CDR3 bases: TGTGCCAGCTCACTTCTTCCGGGACAGACAACTAATGAAAAACTGTTTTTT. Amino acids: CASSLLPGQTTNEKLFF. Full variable domain (rest looked up from reference TRBV18 and TRBJ1-4): NAGVMQNPRHLVRRRGQEARLRCSPMKGHSHVYWYRQLPEEGLKFMVYLQKENIIDESGMPKERFSAEFPKEGPSILRIQQVVRGDSAAYFCASSLLPGQTTNEKLFFGSGTQLSVL.

This clone came up a few times. The V gene is TRBV3-1 (or the pseudogene TRBV3-2), the J gene TRBJ1-6; D not resolved. Trimming took off 4 bases at V and 8 bases at J, with 9 bases between the two ends. CDR3 length: 13 residues. The V gene's germline CDR1 is LGHDT and CDR2 YNNKEL (reference sequence). CDR3 in DNA: TGTGCCAGCAGCCGAGGGATCGATTCACCCCTCCACTTT. Protein sequence: CASSRGIDSPLHF.

This chain joins TRBV6-2 or TRBV6-3 and TRBJ2-7; D perhaps matches TRBD2 (5 bases). The CDR3 has 16 residues. CDR1 and CDR2 (germline): MNHEY, SVGEGT. V was pared by 4 bases and J by 3 bases, with 19 bases between. The CDR3, as DNA: TGTGCCAGCAGTTCCCCGGCTACAAGGACTGGCTACGAGCAGTACTTC. Its protein product is CASSSPATRTGYEQYF.

The chain links TRBV5-1 to TRBJ2-1; 12 bases align to TRBD2. CDR3 size: 16 residues. V shed 2 bases and J 2 bases; nucleotides not matched to a gene: 2. CDR1 is SGHRS, CDR2 YFSETQ, per germline. CDR3 residues: CASSLTSGRPYNEQFF. CDR3 in DNA: TGCGCCAGCAGCTTAACTAGCGGGAGGCCCTACAATGAGCAGTTCTTC.

CDR3 DNA: TGTGCCAGCAGTTACGGCAGGGGAAGATCTAATGAAAAACTGTTTTTT. Encoded protein: CASSYGRGRSNEKLFF. The chain has TRBV6-5 and TRBJ1-4; a possible D gene is TRBD1 (6 bases). The V gene lost 2 bases and the J gene lost 3 bases, with 13 bases spanning the gap. CDR1 MNHEY and CDR2 SVGAGI come from the germline V gene. The CDR3 covers 16 residues.

The chain employs TRBV29-1 and TRBJ2-1, with 12 bases identical to TRBD2. J lost 7 bases, V lost 5 bases, and 12 bases had no gene match. The CDR3 sequence is 16 residues long. Per germline, CDR1 SQVTM and CDR2 ANQGSEA. The CDR3 loop is CSVQNLASGRGNEQFF. As DNA, the CDR3 is TGCAGCGTTCAAAACCTGGCTAGCGGGAGGGGAAATGAGCAGTTCTTC.

This clone was observed once. The chain is built from TRBV5-1 and TRBJ2-1; 10 nucleotides line up with TRBD2. Germline assignment: CDR1 SGHRS and CDR2 YFSETQ. This CDR3 has 15 amino acids. J gave up 8 bases and V 0 bases, and 5 bases lay outside the gene matches. CDR3: CASSLGLAGVYEQFF. The CDR3 DNA reads TGCGCCAGCAGCTTGGGGCTAGCGGGAGTCTATGAGCAGTTCTTC.

The chain joins TRBV7-2 to TRBJ2-7; 9 bases are shared with TRBD2. The CDR3 consists of 15 residues. From germline, CDR1 is SGHTA and CDR2 FQGNSA. Losses at the gene ends were 3 bases for V and 2 bases for J; bases not matched to a gene: 5. The CDR3 DNA reads as TGTGCCAGCAGCTTCAGCGGGGGGACCGCCTACGAGCAGTACTTC. Encoded protein: CASSFSGGTAYEQYF.

V is TRBV28 and J is TRBJ1-5; D remains ambiguous. V was cut by 3 bases and J by 4 bases, with 16 bases left in between. CDR1 is MDHEN, CDR2 SYDVKM, per germline. The CDR3 sequence is 16 residues long. The CDR3 region has the DNA TGTGCCAGCAGTTTGGCGACAAAGAAGCTAAATCAGCCCCAGCATTTT. Its protein product is CASSLATKKLNQPQHF.

The J gene is TRBJ1-6, the V gene TRBV18, with D possibly TRBD1 on 6 matching bases. V was clipped by 3 bases and J by 7 bases, with 19 bases between them. This CDR3 region has 17 residues. Germline assignment: CDR1 KGHSH and CDR2 LQKENI. This chain's CDR3 is CASSPTGLGPLNSPLHF. In nucleotides, the CDR3 is TGTGCCAGCTCACCCACAGGGTTGGGTCCTCTCAATTCACCCCTCCACTTT.

The V call is TRBV18, the J call TRBJ2-7; D is perhaps TRBD2 (8 bases). CDR1 is KGHSH and CDR2 is LQKENI in the germline V gene. Trimming stripped 5 bases from V and 5 bases from J, with 34 bases between. The CDR3 length is 20 residues. The DNA for the CDR3 is TGTGCCAGCTCAGAAGGGACAGCCACCGGGGCGGGGGGTTCCCCCCACGAGCAGTACTTC. It translates to CASSEGTATGAGGSPHEQYF.

This chain joins TRBV3-1 (or the pseudogene TRBV3-2) and TRBJ1-3; D is possibly TRBD1 (6 bases). The CDR3 sequence is 15 residues long. The germline gives CDR1 LGHDT, CDR2 YNNKEL (reference sequence). The V end was cut by 11 bases, the J end by 0 bases, with 17 bases between. CDR3 residues: CAAGASTHSGNTIYF. The CDR3 DNA follows: TGTGCCGCAGGGGCCAGTACCCACTCTGGAAACACCATATATTTT.

J is TRBJ2-3 and V is TRBV2; possible D gene TRBD1, 5 bases. Trimming left V 8 bases short and J 0 bases short, with 12 bases between. The CDR3 is 14 residues long. Germline V gene lookup returns CDR1 SNHLY and CDR2 FYNNEI. The DNA of the CDR3 is TGTGCCAGCGGGGCACTTCTGAGCACAGATACGCAGTATTTT. It specifies CASGALLSTDTQYF.

V is TRBV6-2 or TRBV6-3 and J is TRBJ2-7; 14 bases fit TRBD2. The junction had 4 bases not matched to a gene; V was cut back by 7 bases and J by 2 bases. This CDR3 is 15 amino acids long. Looked up from germline, CDR1 is MNHEY and CDR2 is SVGEGT. CDR3 sequence: CASTPGLAGAYEQYF. CDR3 DNA sequence: TGTGCCAGCACCCCGGGACTAGCGGGAGCCTACGAGCAGTACTTC.